Below are 7 T cell receptor beta chains sequenced from a single sample in a study of cytomegalovirus exposure and HLA in healthy donors. The PCR used 60 Vbeta and 13 Jbeta primers. Assay used: immunoSEQ multiplex PCR; TCRdb lists only in-frame clones, some missing. The sample includes 250,000 or so clones, 80% to 95% of them seen just once. Sequencing was performed on PBMCs. These receptors were obtained from a girl aged 2 to 10 in good health and CMV-seronegative.

This clone was seen a handful of times. The rearrangement joins TRBV6-6 to TRBJ2-3; tentative D call: TRBD2 (6 bases). CDR3 size: 12 residues. Trimming took off 6 bases at V and 5 bases at J, with 9 bases between the two ends. Germline V gene sequence: CDR1 MNHNY, CDR2 SVGAGI (reference sequence). The CDR3 DNA sequence: TGTGCCAGCAGATCGGAGGGAGATACGCAGTATTTT. This codes for CASRSEGDTQYF.

The chain recombines TRBV6-1 with TRBJ2-3; TRBD2 matches at 15 bases. CDR1 is MNHNS, CDR2 SASEGT, per germline. The CDR3 runs to 16 residues. V lost 4 bases, J lost 2 bases, and 1 base stayed unmatched. The CDR3 DNA sequence: TGTGCCAGCAGTGGGACTAGCGGGGGGGTCACAGATACGCAGTATTTT. Translating gives CASSGTSGGVTDTQYF.

This rearrangement joins TRBV7-3 to TRBJ2-1; perhaps TRBD2 as D (5 bases). The CDR3 is 12 amino acids. In germline, CDR1 is SGHTA, CDR2 FQGTGA. V was clipped by 10 bases and J by 6 bases, with 13 bases between them. CDR3 loop: CANPTGFNEQFF. The CDR3 DNA sequence: TGTGCCAACCCGACGGGATTCAATGAGCAGTTCTTC. The variable domain in full, completed from reference TRBV7-3 and TRBJ2-1, reads GAGVSQTPSNKVTEKGKYVELRCDPISGHTALYWYRQSLGQGPEFLIYFQGTGAADDSGLPNDRFFAVRPEGSVSTLKIQRTERGDSAVYLCANPTGFNEQFFGPGTRLTVL.

V and J are TRBV5-4 and TRBJ2-5; 7 bases are a match to TRBD2. Germline V lookup: CDR1 SGHNT, CDR2 YYREEE (reference sequence). The CDR3 totals 14 residues. V gave up 0 bases and J gave up 2 bases; unmatched junction bases: 1. This CDR3 reads CASSLGGGQETQYF. As DNA, the CDR3 is TGTGCCAGCAGCTTGGGGGGGGGTCAAGAGACCCAGTACTTC. Based on the CDR3 plus reference TRBV5-4 and TRBJ2-5, the full variable domain is ETGVTQSPTHLIKTRGQQVTLRCSSQSGHNTVSWYQQALGQGPQFIFQYYREEENGRGNFPPRFSGLQFPNYSSELNVNALELDDSALYLCASSLGGGQETQYFGPGTRLLVL.

V is TRBV6-1 and J is TRBJ1-1; TRBD1 matches at 8 bases. The germline V gene encodes CDR1 MNHNS and CDR2 SASEGT. V lost 7 bases to trimming and J lost 1 base; unmatched junction nucleotides: 5. The CDR3 contains 14 residues. The CDR3 is CASNQDRGNTEAFF. CDR3 in DNA: TGTGCCAGCAACCAAGACAGGGGGAACACTGAAGCTTTCTTT.

CDR3 region: CAIQGAGKVSYEQYF. The CDR3 DNA reads as TGTGCCATCCAAGGAGCAGGGAAGGTATCCTACGAGCAGTACTTC. The chain combines TRBV2 with TRBJ2-7, with a tentative D call TRBD1 (5 bases). Trimming removed 10 bases from V and 1 base from J, with 20 bases in between. The CDR3 spans 15 residues. Germline CDR1 and CDR2: SNHLY and FYNNEI. Using reference TRBV2 and TRBJ2-7 for the parts outside the CDR3, the full variable domain is EPEVTQTPSHQVTQMGQEVILRCVPISNHLYFYWYRQILGQKVEFLVSFYNNEISEKSEIFDDQFSVERPDGSNFTLKIRSTKLEDSAMYFCAIQGAGKVSYEQYFGPGTRLTVT.

The chain uses TRBV19 and TRBJ1-5; D perhaps matches TRBD1 (5 bases). CDR1 LNHDA and CDR2 SQIVND come from the germline V gene (reference sequence). Trimming took 3 bases from V and 3 from J, leaving 12 bases between them. The CDR3 is 15 amino acids. Written as DNA, the CDR3 is TGTGCCAGTAGTATCGGGCCAGGGCCCAATCAGCCCCAGCATTTT. Protein product: CASSIGPGPNQPQHF.